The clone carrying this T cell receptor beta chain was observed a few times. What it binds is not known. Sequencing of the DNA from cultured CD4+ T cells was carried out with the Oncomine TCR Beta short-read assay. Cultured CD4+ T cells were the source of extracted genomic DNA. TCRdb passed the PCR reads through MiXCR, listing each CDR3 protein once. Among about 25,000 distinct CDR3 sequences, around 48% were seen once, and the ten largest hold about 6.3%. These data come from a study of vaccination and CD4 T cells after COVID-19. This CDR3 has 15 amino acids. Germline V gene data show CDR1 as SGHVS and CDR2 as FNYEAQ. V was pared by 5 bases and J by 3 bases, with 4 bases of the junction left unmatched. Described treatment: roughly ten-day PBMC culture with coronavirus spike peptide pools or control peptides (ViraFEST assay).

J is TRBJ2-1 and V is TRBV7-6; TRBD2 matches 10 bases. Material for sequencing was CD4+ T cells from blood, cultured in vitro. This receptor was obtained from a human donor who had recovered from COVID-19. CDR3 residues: CASSLTSGDYNEQFF. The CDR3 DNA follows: TGTGCCAGCAGCCTAACTAGCGGGGACTACAATGAGCAGTTCTTC. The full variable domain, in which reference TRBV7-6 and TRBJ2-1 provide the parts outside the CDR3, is GAGVSQSPRYKVTKRGQDVALRCDPISGHVSLYWYRQALGQGPEFLTYFNYEAQQDKSGLPNDRFSAERPEGSISTLTIQRTEQRDSAMYRCASSLTSGDYNEQFFGPGTRLTVL.